The 12 T cell receptor beta chains below all came from one sample that was sequenced in a study of human T cells and chemical hapten exposure. TCRdb used MiXCR to reprocess the RACE reads, holding one entry per CDR3 protein. The repertoire includes approximately 260,000 distinct CDR3 sequences, about 9% of them detected once, and 2% to 2.5% sits in the top ten. Time point: pre-sensitization, week 0. Treatment: therapeutic diphenylcyclopropenone sensitization with weekly scalp DPC. The source was whole blood, collected in connection with sensitization to the hapten diphenylcyclopropenone (DPC). These receptors were obtained from a woman aged 40 to 50 with alopecia areata. Some clones in this sample may be carry-over from other donors' samples.

This clonotype was detected a few times. The J gene is TRBJ2-2, the V gene TRBV6-5; D might be TRBD1 or TRBD2, each matching 5 bases. The germline V and J ends were trimmed by 4 bases and 0 bases, with 24 bases remaining between them. The CDR3 totals 20 residues. CDR1 MNHEY and CDR2 SVGAGI come from the germline V gene. The CDR3 loop is CASSFSVQHRSIANTGELFF. For the CDR3, the DNA is TGTGCCAGCAGTTTTAGCGTACAACACAGGTCGATCGCGAACACCGGGGAGCTGTTTTTT.

The rearrangement joins TRBV10-3 to TRBJ1-1; D might be TRBD1 (5 bases). The germline CDR1 and CDR2 sequences are ENHRY and SYGVKD. The V gene lost 10 bases and the J gene lost 0 bases, with 18 bases spanning the gap. The CDR3 contains 15 residues. The CDR3 here is CATEDSGRMNTEAFF. Written as DNA, the CDR3 is TGTGCCACAGAGGACTCGGGGCGTATGAACACTGAAGCTTTCTTT.

This clonotype occurred a few times. The CDR3 protein is CSARVRRDSYNEQFF. CDR3 nucleotides: TGCAGTGCTAGAGTTCGCAGGGACTCCTACAATGAGCAGTTCTTC. V and J are TRBV20-1 and TRBJ2-1; weak D call: TRBD1 (5 bases). Trimming cost V 1 base and J 0 bases, with 10 bases left between them. The germline CDR1 and CDR2 sequences are DFQATT and SNEGSKA (reference sequence). This CDR3 has 15 residues.

This clonotype was found many times. The gene calls are TRBV6-4 and TRBJ1-1; D is ambiguous. V dropped 3 bases and J dropped 5 bases, with 16 bases sitting between them. CDR1 is MRHNA, CDR2 SNTAGT, per germline. This CDR3 is built from 15 residues. As DNA, the CDR3 is TGTGCCAGCAGTGATAGGACGGAGCTTAGGACTGAAGCTTTCTTT. It codes for CASSDRTELRTEAFF.

The chain combines TRBV12-3 or TRBV12-4 with TRBJ2-1; weak D call: TRBD1 (5 bases). The CDR3 is 14 residues long. Trimming took off 3 bases at V and 4 bases at J, with 10 bases between the two ends. This CDR3 is CASSLPQGYNEQFF. DNA for the CDR3: TGTGCCAGCAGTTTGCCCCAGGGATACAATGAGCAGTTCTTC.

This clonotype has only a few counts. This chain links TRBV29-1 with TRBJ2-1, with 7 bases lining up with TRBD2. The V and J ends lost 7 bases and 6 bases, in that order; junction bases with no gene match: 9. The CDR3 covers 13 residues. Germline-derived CDR1 and CDR2 are SQVTM and ANQGSEA. The CDR3 DNA follows: TGCAGCGGAGCCCTAGCGGCTTCCAATGAGCAGTTCTTC. This translates into CSGALAASNEQFF.

This clonotype occurred a few times. This chain connects TRBV7-9 to TRBJ1-5; D not certain. V lost 1 base and J 0 bases, leaving 7 bases between the germline ends. Germline CDR1 SEHNR, CDR2 FQNEAQ (reference sequence). The CDR3 totals 15 residues. Written as DNA, the CDR3 is TGTGCCAGCAGCTTAGAGGAGGGTAGCAATCAGCCCCAGCATTTT. Its translation is CASSLEEGSNQPQHF.

The chain combines TRBV21-1 with TRBJ2-7; the table gives TRBD1 as D, unverified against the DNA. TRBV21-1 is a pseudogene. The CDR3 length is 14 residues. The CDR3 DNA follows: TGTGCCGGACGCCGTGGACAGGGAATCTACGAGCAGTACTTC. Protein: CAGRRGQGIYEQYF.

This clonotype was detected a few times. V is TRBV24-1 and J is TRBJ2-1; D is undetermined. V dropped 5 bases and J dropped 6 bases, with 4 bases sitting between them. Per germline, CDR1 KGHDR and CDR2 SFDVKD. The length of the CDR3 is 11 residues. The CDR3 nucleotides read TGTGCCACCAGTGTGACCAATGAGCAGTTCTTC. Its translation: CATSVTNEQFF.

This clonotype was seen a few times. The V call is TRBV4-1, the J call TRBJ2-1; D is ambiguous. The CDR3 sequence is 13 residues long. Trimming took 0 bases from V and 8 from J, leaving 8 bases between them. Germline V gene sequence: CDR1 MGHRA, CDR2 YSYEKL. The CDR3 here is CASSQDPVDEQFF. The CDR3, as DNA: TGCGCCAGCAGCCAAGATCCGGTCGATGAGCAGTTCTTC.

In this sample, this clonotype turned up a few times. The CDR3 DNA sequence: TGTGCCAGCAGTTACTCGAGCGGGTCTAGCGGGAGGGCGACAGATACGCAGTATTTT. Translated, it gives CASSYSSGSSGRATDTQYF. The V and J genes are TRBV6-7 and TRBJ2-3, with TRBD2 matching over 12 bases. TRBV6-7 is an ORF, with its function uncertain. The CDR3 runs 19 residues. The ends lost 0 bases at V and 3 bases at J; junction bases unmatched: 10.

The chain couples TRBV5-4 to TRBJ1-4, with 8 bases aligning to TRBD1. Unmatched junction bases numbered 5, after V lost 4 bases and J lost 3 bases. The germline CDR1 and CDR2 sequences are SGHNT and YYREEE (reference sequence). The length of the CDR3 is 15 residues. CDR3 loop: CASSRTGPSNEKLFF. Written as DNA, the CDR3 is TGTGCCAGCAGCAGGACAGGGCCCTCTAATGAAAAACTGTTTTTT.